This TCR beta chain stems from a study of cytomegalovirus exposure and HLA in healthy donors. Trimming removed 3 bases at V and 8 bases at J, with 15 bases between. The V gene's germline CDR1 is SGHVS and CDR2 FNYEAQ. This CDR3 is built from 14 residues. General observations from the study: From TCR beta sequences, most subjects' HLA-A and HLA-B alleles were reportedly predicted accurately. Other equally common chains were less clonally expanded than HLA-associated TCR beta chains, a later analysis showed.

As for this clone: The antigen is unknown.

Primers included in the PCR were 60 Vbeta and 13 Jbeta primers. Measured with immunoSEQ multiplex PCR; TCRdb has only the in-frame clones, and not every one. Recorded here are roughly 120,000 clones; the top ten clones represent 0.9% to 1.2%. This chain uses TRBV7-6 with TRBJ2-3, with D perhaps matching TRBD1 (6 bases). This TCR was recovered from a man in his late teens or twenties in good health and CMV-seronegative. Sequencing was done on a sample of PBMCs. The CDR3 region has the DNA TGTGCCAGCAGCTTGGAAAACAGGGTTGTTACGCAGTATTTT. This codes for CASSLENRVVTQYF.